This TCR beta chain was obtained from a study of cytomegalovirus exposure and HLA in healthy donors. At the level of the study: In an earlier analysis, 90 million to 130 million unique TCR beta sequences were found from some 200 million T cells.

The donors (healthy individuals) were bone marrow donors. 13 Jbeta primers and 60 Vbeta primers were used for the PCR. As originally analysed: Later work found 65 million to 90 million unique TCR beta chains, with approximately 12 million shared. TCRdb keeps only in-frame clones here, not all; method: immunoSEQ multiplex PCR. Clone size and the V and J calls come from that table; the DNA yielded D and trimming. Found here are tens of thousands of clones, about 80% of them singletons; the top ten hold 2.5% to 3%. Trimming pared 1 base from V and 3 bases from J, leaving 12 bases between. The germline CDR1 and CDR2 sequences are MNHNS and SASEGT. The CDR3 length is 16 residues.

The V gene is TRBV6-1, the J gene TRBJ1-4, with D unresolved. Sequenced: PBMCs. This sequence originates from a man between 45 and 60 years old in good health and CMV-seronegative. The CDR3 region has the DNA TGTGCCAGCAGTGAAGTAACGGCGGCAGCTAATGAAAAACTGTTTTTT. Translating it yields CASSEVTAAANEKLFF.